This TCR beta chain originates from a study of CD4 T cells in relation to SARS-CoV-2 and coronaviruses. Study overall: TCR beta CDR3s were sequenced after roughly nine-day antigen culture of PBMCs.

A note on this clone: The antigen remains unidentified.

Naive and memory CD4+ T cells were cultured with CEF, then survey-sequenced. Sequenced by immunoSEQ multiplex PCR; TCRdb stores in-frame clones only, minus some. The sample lists 41,000 or so clones, 75% to 90% occurring once. Germline V gene sequence: CDR1 MNHEY, CDR2 SVGEGT. The ends were cut back, 5 bases at V and 2 bases at J, with 4 bases in the middle. There are 11 residues in the CDR3. Sorted naive or memory CD4+ cells met CEF peptides for roughly 10 days. V and J are TRBV6-2 or TRBV6-3 and TRBJ2-7; no clear D gene. The clonotype originates from an adult with COVID-19. Sequences were obtained from naive CD4+ T cells from PBMCs, cultured in vitro. The subset was: naive CD4+ T cells isolated by negative enrichment. CDR3 sequence: CASSGAYEQYF. For the CDR3, the DNA is TGTGCCAGCAGTGGGGCCTACGAGCAGTACTTC.